Below, 3 T cell receptor beta chains from the same sample are listed, as sequenced in a study of blood T cell repertoires in COVID-19. Some clones are missing from TCRdb's copy, which holds only in-frame ones; the method was immunoSEQ multiplex PCR. The data contain about 210,000 clones, 80% of them singletons. Sample: peripheral blood. The receptors stem from a human donor in a cohort sampled during active COVID-19.

This clone was counted at least ten times. This same CDR3 is encoded by further DNA sequences in the sample. CDR3 in DNA: TGCGCCAGCAACTTACAGGGTGACTACGAGCAGTACTTC. Translated: CASNLQGDYEQYF. This chain uses TRBV5-1 with TRBJ2-7, with a weak D call TRBD1 (6 bases). The germline V gene encodes CDR1 SGHRS and CDR2 YFSETQ. Trimming stripped 6 bases from V and 3 bases from J, with 13 bases between. The CDR3 length is 13 residues.

This clone was detected only a few times. The rearrangement joins TRBV6-5 to TRBJ2-7; TRBD1 is a possible D gene (6 bases). The length of the CDR3 is 15 residues. Per germline, CDR1 MNHEY and CDR2 SVGAGI. Trimming took off 0 bases at V and 1 base at J, with 10 bases between the two ends. DNA for the CDR3: TGTGCCAGCAGTTACTCGGCAGGGGTATCCTACGAGCAGTACTTC. As protein: CASSYSAGVSYEQYF.

The sample holds one count of this clone. V is TRBV6-5 and J is TRBJ1-1; TRBD1 agrees at 8 bases. CDR3 length: 16 amino acids. Per the germline V gene, CDR1 is MNHEY and CDR2 is SVGAGI. The J segment lost 0 bases and the V segment lost 0 bases, leaving 3 bases of the junction unmatched. The CDR3: CASSYSGQGLNTEAFF. The CDR3 DNA sequence: TGTGCCAGCAGTTACTCTGGACAGGGTTTGAACACTGAAGCTTTCTTT.